The 14 T cell receptor beta chains below all came from one sample that was sequenced in a study of a mutant IDH1 vaccine in newly diagnosed glioma. Time point meaning: week 35, safety follow-up. Topical imiquimod accompanied each vaccine dose, which consisted of 300 ug of mutant IDH1 20-mer peptide. The antigens for these receptors are not known. TCRdb's copy holds only in-frame clones and misses some; the assay was immunoSEQ multiplex PCR. The sample lists tens of thousands of clones; 65% to 75% were seen once. The input for sequencing was PBMCs, taken from a glioma patient whose treatment included an IDH1 peptide vaccine. Receptors were obtained from a man aged 50-59 years with glioma.

The gene calls are TRBV9 and TRBJ2-7; 8 bases are a match to TRBD1. Germline trimming cut 3 bases from V and 2 bases from J; bases unmatched to any gene: 7. Germline V gene data show CDR1 as SGDLS and CDR2 as YYNGEE. CDR3 size: 15 residues. The CDR3: CASSAQTGVPYEQYF. CDR3 sequence (DNA): TGTGCCAGCAGCGCCCAGACAGGGGTTCCCTACGAGCAGTACTTC.

This chain uses TRBV5-6 with TRBJ1-6; 10 positions agree with TRBD1. V shed 0 bases, J shed 9 bases, and the junction held 0 bases outside the gene matches. CDR1 is SGHDT and CDR2 is YYEEEE in the germline V gene. The CDR3 extends over 14 amino acids. Written as DNA, the CDR3 is TGTGCCAGCAGCTTGGGACAGGGGGCTTCACCCCTCCACTTT. It specifies CASSLGQGASPLHF.

By share, this clone ranks as medium-sized. The chain has TRBV12-5 and TRBJ2-5; perhaps D is TRBD1 or TRBD2 (5 bases each). Germline V gives CDR1 LGHNT, CDR2 FRNRAP. The CDR3 runs to 15 residues. With 1 base removed from V and 1 base from J, the gap between germline ends came to 10 bases. CDR3 residues: CASGLGWGIQETQYF. In DNA, the CDR3 is TGTGCTAGTGGTTTGGGGTGGGGGATCCAAGAGACCCAGTACTTC.

V is TRBV27 and J is TRBJ2-7, with D hard to call. From germline, CDR1 is MNHEY and CDR2 SMNVEV (reference sequence). This CDR3 is 14 amino acids long. The ends were cut back, 5 bases at V and 2 bases at J, with 13 bases in the middle. The CDR3 DNA reads as TGTGCCAGCAGTCCCCGTTCCATTACCTACGAGCAGTACTTC. This translates into CASSPRSITYEQYF.

V and J are TRBV4-1 and TRBJ2-2; 8 bases fit TRBD1. The junction had 7 bases not matched to a gene; V was cut back by 8 bases and J by 5 bases. The CDR3 spans 14 residues. Per germline, CDR1 MGHRA and CDR2 YSYEKL. CDR3 residues: CASGQGARTGELFF. The CDR3 DNA follows: TGCGCCAGCGGTCAGGGGGCGCGGACCGGGGAGCTGTTTTTT.

This clone was found many times. The CDR3 spells CASSVGSGSEAFF. DNA for the CDR3: TGTGCCAGCAGCGTAGGCTCTGGTTCTGAAGCTTTCTTT. V gene TRBV9 combines with J gene TRBJ1-1; D gene unclear. The germline V and J ends were trimmed by 0 bases and 6 bases, with 9 bases remaining between them. Germline values: CDR1 SGDLS, CDR2 YYNGEE. This CDR3 region has 13 residues.

The chain couples TRBV15 to TRBJ1-5; D possibly corresponds to TRBD1 (6 bases). The CDR3 has 16 amino acids. The ends were cut back, 4 bases at V and 8 bases at J, with 21 bases in the middle. Germline V gene data show CDR1 as LNHNV and CDR2 as YYDKDF (reference sequence). CDR3: CATSTRGQGKIEPQHF. The CDR3 DNA reads as TGTGCCACCAGCACAAGAGGGCAGGGGAAAATTGAGCCCCAGCATTTT.

The rearrangement joins TRBV6-6 to TRBJ1-6, with D perhaps TRBD1 (5 bases). CDR3 size: 14 residues. Trimming took 0 bases from V and 10 from J, leaving 10 bases between them. Germline values: CDR1 MNHNY, CDR2 SVGAGI (reference sequence). CDR3 nucleotides: TGTGCCAGCAGTTACTCGGGCAGGGTGTCACCCCTCCACTTT. This codes for CASSYSGRVSPLHF.

This sequence joins TRBV7-9 and TRBJ1-1, with a possible D match to TRBD1 (5 bases). Germline CDR1 reads SEHNR; CDR2 reads FQNEAQ (reference sequence). The CDR3 contains 15 residues. Trimming shortened V by 7 bases and J by 5 bases, and 20 bases separated the two germline ends. CDR3: CASNTGTGGWTEAFF. The CDR3 DNA follows: TGTGCCAGCAATACCGGAACGGGGGGTTGGACTGAAGCTTTCTTT. Full variable domain (missing parts from reference TRBV7-9 and TRBJ1-1): DTGVSQNPRHKITKRGQNVTFRCDPISEHNRLYWYRQTLGQGPEFLTYFQNEAQLEKSRLLSDRFSAERPKGSFSTLEIQRTEQGDSAMYLCASNTGTGGWTEAFFGQGTRLTVV.

This rearrangement joins TRBV7-9 to TRBJ1-4; TRBD1 might be the D (6 bases). The CDR3 spans 15 residues. V was shortened by 6 bases and J by 0 bases, with 11 bases between the two germline ends. Germline values: CDR1 SEHNR, CDR2 FQNEAQ (reference sequence). CDR3 bases: TGTGCCAGCAGACTACAGGGAACAACTAATGAAAAACTGTTTTTT. This codes for CASRLQGTTNEKLFF. Combining the CDR3 with reference TRBV7-9 and TRBJ1-4 gives the whole variable domain DTGVSQNPRHKITKRGQNVTFRCDPISEHNRLYWYRQTLGQGPEFLTYFQNEAQLEKSRLLSDRFSAERPKGSFSTLEIQRTEQGDSAMYLCASRLQGTTNEKLFFGSGTQLSVL.

This rearrangement joins TRBV6-6 to TRBJ1-1; D is possibly TRBD1 (5 bases). In germline, CDR1 is MNHNY, CDR2 SVGAGI (reference sequence). The CDR3 is made up of 12 amino acids. The V gene lost 0 bases and the J gene lost 11 bases, with 10 bases spanning the gap. The CDR3 protein is CASSYSQGEAFF. In nucleotides, the CDR3 is TGTGCCAGCAGTTACTCGCAGGGCGAGGCTTTCTTT.

This chain uses TRBV29-1 with TRBJ2-3; 8 bases fit TRBD2. The junction had 8 bases not matched to a gene; V was cut back by 1 base and J by 5 bases. CDR3 length equals 15 residues. From germline, CDR1 is SQVTM and CDR2 ANQGSEA. CDR3 sequence (DNA): TGCAGCGTTGAAGGCCCGGGGGGGCCGGGAGATACGCAGTATTTT. It encodes CSVEGPGGPGDTQYF.

The rearrangement links TRBV2 to TRBJ1-2; D possibly corresponds to TRBD1 (6 bases). From germline, CDR1 is SNHLY and CDR2 FYNNEI. There are 12 residues in the CDR3. The V end was cut by 6 bases, the J end by 5 bases, with 10 bases between. The CDR3: CASSQGRYGYTF. CDR3 bases: TGTGCCAGCAGCCAGGGGCGATATGGCTACACCTTC.

This chain links TRBV29-1 with TRBJ1-1, with 9 bases identical to TRBD1. Germline V gene sequence: CDR1 SQVTM, CDR2 ANQGSEA. V was clipped by 7 bases and J by 7 bases; unmatched bases: 7. The CDR3 covers 12 residues. The CDR3 DNA follows: TGCAGCGCACCGGGACAGGGCTTTGAAGCTTTCTTT. This codes for CSAPGQGFEAFF.